A selection of T cell receptor beta chains follows, all from one sample in a study of T cell responses to AZD1222 COVID-19 vaccine. Produced via immunoSEQ multiplex PCR; TCRdb's table is partial and in-frame only. Of some 82,000 clones listed, about 87% are singletons. The material sequenced was peripheral blood, taken on day 0 of AZD1222 vaccination. The receptor source for this set is an adult in good health. Both conserved end residues are part of each CDR3. D genes are given only for firm matches. The size entry is marked missing in some rows and otherwise reads once, few, many or a size class.

TRBJ1-1 NA NA TRBV5-1 TGCGCCAGCAGCTTGGTGTCAGGCCGACACACTGAAGCTTTCTTT CASSLVSGRHTEAFF
TRBJ2-1 once TRBD2 TRBV12-3/TRBV12-4 TGTGCCCAGAACCGGGAGGGCAATGAGCAGTTCTTC CAQNREGNEQFF
TRBJ2-7 NA TRBD2 TRBV19 TGTGCCAGTAGTATCCTAGCGGAGAGCTCCTACGAGCAGTACTTC CASSILAESSYEQYF
TRBJ1-2 NA NA TRBV7-2 TGTGCCAGCAGCCCAAAACCCCAGGGCTCGAGGGGCTACACCTTC CASSPKPQGSRGYTF
TRBJ1-3 NA NA TRBV28 TGTGCCAGCAGTTCAAGGAAGTCTGGAAACACCATATATTTT CASSSRKSGNTIYF
TRBJ1-1 NA NA TRBV9 TGTGCCAGCAGCGTAGGCTGGGGAGCTTGGGAAACTGAAGCTTTCTTT CASSVGWGAWETEAFF
TRBJ2-1 NA TRBD1 TRBV7-9 TGTGCCAGCAGCCCACCGGACAGGGACAATGAGCAGTTCTTC CASSPPDRDNEQFF
TRBJ1-1 NA TRBD1 TRBV2 TGTGCCAGCCACCGGGACAGGGGAACTGAAGCTTTCTTT CASHRDRGTEAFF
TRBJ2-5 NA NA TRBV7-9 TGTGCCAGCAGCTTATGGCTAGCCTCCCAAGAGACCCAGTACTTC CASSLWLASQETQYF
TRBJ2-7 NA NA TRBV9 TGTGCCAGCAGCGTAGAACCGGCGACGAGGGAGCAGTACTTC CASSVEPATREQYF
TRBJ2-1 NA TRBD2 TRBV27 TGTGCCAGCAGTTCCGAGAATAGAGCGGGGGGGGACTACAATGAGCAGTTCTTC CASSSENRAGGDYNEQFF
TRBJ1-1 NA TRBD1 TRBV11-2 TGTGCCAGCAGCCGGACAGGGAGGGACACTGAAGCTTTCTTT CASSRTGRDTEAFF
TRBJ2-2 NA NA TRBV30 TGTGCCTGGAGTAGGGCAGGGGAAGGTACGACCGGGGAGCTGTTTTTT CAWSRAGEGTTGELFF
TRBJ1-2 NA NA TRBV28 TGTGCCAGCAGTTCCCCGTGGGGGGGGGCAGGGTATGGCTACACCTTC CASSSPWGGAGYGYTF
TRBJ2-7 NA TRBD1 TRBV12-5 TGTGCTAGTGCCCTCCCTACAGGGGACCACGAGCAGTACTTC CASALPTGDHEQYF